This entry lists 5 T cell receptor beta chains sequenced from one sample in a study of control samples from healthy donors and cancer patients. TCRdb's copy holds only in-frame clones and misses some; the assay was immunoSEQ multiplex PCR. The table shows tens of thousands of clones, with more than 85% occurring only once. Material: PBMCs. The receptors stem from a man aged 25 to 45 with colorectal cancer.

The chain uses TRBV3-1 (or the pseudogene TRBV3-2) and TRBJ2-6; 7 bases fit TRBD2. The length of the CDR3 is 23 residues. Germline V gives CDR1 LGHDT, CDR2 YNNKEL (reference sequence). V was clipped by 1 base and J by 1 base; unmatched bases: 22. The chain's CDR3 is CASSQGTSGRGESGSSGANVLTF. DNA of the CDR3: TGTGCCAGCAGCCAAGGGACCTCGGGTCGGGGGGAATCTGGAAGTTCTGGGGCCAACGTCCTGACTTTC.

The chain uses TRBV6-2 or TRBV6-3 and TRBJ1-5, with D possibly being TRBD1 (6 bases). The CDR3 sequence is 14 residues long. V was trimmed by 5 bases and J by 3 bases, leaving 11 bases between them. The germline V gene has CDR1 MNHEY and CDR2 SVGEGT. Written as DNA, the CDR3 is TGTGCCAGCAGTAGGGACATCCTCAATCAGCCCCAGCATTTT. Translated: CASSRDILNQPQHF.

The rearrangement uses TRBV19 and TRBJ1-5, with D tentatively TRBD1 (5 bases). Trimming left V 1 base short and J 5 bases short, with 9 bases between. The CDR3 has 14 residues. Germline values: CDR1 LNHDA, CDR2 SQIVND (reference sequence). The CDR3 DNA reads TGTGCCAGTAGTATAGTGCAGGGTTATCAGCCCCAGCATTTT. Encoded protein: CASSIVQGYQPQHF.

The rearrangement links TRBV7-8 to TRBJ2-1, with TRBD1 identical over 7 bases. From germline, CDR1 is SGHVS and CDR2 FQNEAQ. V lost 1 base to trimming and J lost 6 bases; unmatched junction nucleotides: 6. The CDR3 consists of 15 residues. The CDR3, as DNA: TGTGCCAGCAGCTTAGGACAGGGCTTAATCAATGAGCAGTTCTTC. Its translation is CASSLGQGLINEQFF.

The CDR3 DNA reads TGCGCCAGCAGCTTGGCGGGGGGAGGCTACACCTTC. Protein product: CASSLAGGGYTF. This chain joins TRBV5-1 and TRBJ1-2; perhaps TRBD1 as D (5 bases). The germline V and J ends were trimmed by 0 bases and 8 bases, with 8 bases remaining between them. The CDR3 is 12 residues long. Germline lookup yields CDR1 SGHRS and CDR2 YFSETQ.